One TCR beta chain is described in this entry. The data were taken from a study of blood T cell repertoires in COVID-19. Germline trimming cut 4 bases from V and 8 bases from J; bases unmatched to any gene: 5. Per the germline V gene, CDR1 is LNHDA and CDR2 is SQIVND (reference sequence). There are 14 residues in the CDR3. Profiled with immunoSEQ multiplex PCR; TCRdb holds only in-frame clones, not every one. The table has fewer than 80,000 clones, more than 75% seen once. The sequence derives from a man in his 70s with acute or convalescent COVID-19. The chain is built from TRBV19 and TRBJ1-4, with TRBD1 matching 9 bases. Sequencing was performed on peripheral blood. The CDR3 loop is CASSKGQGGEKLFF. The CDR3 DNA reads as TGTGCCAGTAGTAAGGGACAGGGAGGAGAAAAACTGTTTTTT.